These 27 T cell receptor beta chains came from one sample sequenced in a study of blood T cell repertoires in COVID-19. Clones were read by immunoSEQ multiplex PCR, and TCRdb kept only the in-frame ones, dropping some. The table includes 70,000 to 90,000 clones, roughly 70% detected once. The sample taken for sequencing was peripheral blood. These receptors came from a human donor with acute or convalescent COVID-19. The donor label of this sample is uncertain.

This rearrangement joins TRBV6-5 to TRBJ1-2; TRBD1 might be the D (6 bases). This CDR3 comprises 13 residues. The V gene's germline CDR1 is MNHEY and CDR2 SVGAGI. V lost 2 bases and J 7 bases, leaving 11 bases between the germline ends. In nucleotides, the CDR3 is TGTGCCAGCAGTTACGGGGGGGCGCGTGGCTACACCTTC. Its protein product is CASSYGGARGYTF.

The genes are TRBV19 and TRBJ1-5, with D uncertain. The CDR3 contains 15 residues. Germline-derived CDR1 and CDR2 are LNHDA and SQIVND (reference sequence). V lost 7 bases, J lost 2 bases, and 15 bases lay in between. The CDR3 sequence: CASTSYIVGNQPQHF. The CDR3 nucleotides read TGTGCCAGTACCTCCTATATTGTGGGCAATCAGCCCCAGCATTTT.

The chain uses TRBV28 and TRBJ1-2; 7 positions match TRBD1. The CDR3 has 12 residues. Germline V gene sequence: CDR1 MDHEN, CDR2 SYDVKM. The ends lost 5 bases at V and 8 bases at J; junction bases unmatched: 5. The CDR3: CASSLGGRGYTF. CDR3 bases: TGTGCCAGCAGTCTAGGGGGCCGGGGCTACACCTTC.

This chain connects TRBV18 to TRBJ1-2; a weak D match, TRBD1 (5 bases). This CDR3 has 15 residues. V was trimmed by 0 bases and J by 5 bases, leaving 13 bases between them. CDR1 and CDR2 (germline): KGHSH, LQKENI. The CDR3 region has the DNA TGTGCCAGCTCACCACCGGAGGGCAGGGAGTATGGCTACACCTTC. Its protein is CASSPPEGREYGYTF.

V usage is TRBV6-4 and J usage is TRBJ2-3; D unclear. The CDR3 runs 15 residues. Germline CDR1 MRHNA, CDR2 SNTAGT. Trimming stripped 5 bases from V and 4 bases from J, with 16 bases between. DNA for the CDR3: TGTGCCAGCAGTCTACTACACGGGTCGGCAGATACGCAGTATTTT. It yields the protein CASSLLHGSADTQYF.

V is TRBV2 and J is TRBJ2-1, with 8 positions matching TRBD1. V lost 6 bases and J lost 3; bases outside the gene matches: 7. CDR1 is SNHLY, CDR2 FYNNEI, per germline. The CDR3 runs to 15 residues. This CDR3 is CASSKGQGVYNEQFF. The CDR3, as DNA: TGTGCCAGCAGCAAAGGACAGGGAGTCTACAATGAGCAGTTCTTC. Combining the CDR3 with reference TRBV2 and TRBJ2-1 gives the whole variable domain EPEVTQTPSHQVTQMGQEVILRCVPISNHLYFYWYRQILGQKVEFLVSFYNNEISEKSEIFDDQFSVERPDGSNFTLKIRSTKLEDSAMYFCASSKGQGVYNEQFFGPGTRLTVL.

This clone showed up just once. The chain recombines TRBV28 with TRBJ1-2, with D possibly TRBD1 on 6 matching bases. The CDR3 covers 13 residues. The V gene's germline CDR1 is MDHEN and CDR2 SYDVKM. V shed 6 bases and J shed 8 bases, with 16 bases lying between them. CDR3 sequence reads: CASSQDRLRGYTF. The CDR3 nucleotides read TGTGCCAGCAGCCAAGACAGGCTTCGGGGCTACACCTTC.

The chain uses TRBV29-1 and TRBJ2-1; weak D call: TRBD2 (6 bases). The CDR3 spans 13 residues. The germline CDR1 and CDR2 sequences are SQVTM and ANQGSEA. The germline V and J ends were trimmed by 3 bases and 8 bases, with 14 bases remaining between them. CDR3 sequence (DNA): TGCAGCGTTGACACGGGGGTCCGGTATGAGCAGTTCTTC. Translated, it gives CSVDTGVRYEQFF.

V and J are TRBV2 and TRBJ2-7; weak D call: TRBD1 (6 bases). The CDR3 is 14 residues long. V lost 11 bases to trimming and J lost 0 bases, with 17 bases between them. The germline V gene has CDR1 SNHLY and CDR2 FYNNEI. CDR3 bases: TGTGCCGCCCAGGGGCGACTAAACTCCTACGAGCAGTACTTC. It translates to CAAQGRLNSYEQYF.

This clone was counted between two and nine times. This chain connects TRBV5-4 to TRBJ2-7, with 8 bases that match TRBD1. The ends lost 3 bases at V and 4 bases at J; junction bases unmatched: 3. CDR1 is SGHNT, CDR2 YYREEE, per germline (reference sequence). CDR3 size: 13 residues. CDR3 region: CASSSGTGYEQYV. CDR3 nucleotide sequence: TGTGCCAGCAGCTCCGGGACAGGATACGAGCAGTACGTC.

This clone occurred a few times. The chain has TRBV6-5 and TRBJ2-7; tentative D call: TRBD1 (5 bases). This CDR3 is 15 amino acids long. The germline V gene has CDR1 MNHEY and CDR2 SVGAGI. V lost 11 bases and J 3 bases, leaving 23 bases between the germline ends. The CDR3 nucleotides are TGTGCCTCTTCTCCAGGCCTAGGGGATTTCTACGAGCAGTACGTC. It is translated as CASSPGLGDFYEQYV.

This chain connects TRBV6-5 to TRBJ1-6; D is uncertain. The V gene's germline CDR1 is MNHEY and CDR2 SVGAGI. This CDR3 is built from 13 residues. The V end was cut by 4 bases, the J end by 4 bases, with 5 bases between. The CDR3 DNA sequence: TGTGCCAGCAGTTCCACTTATAATTCACCCCTCCACTTT. Translated: CASSSTYNSPLHF.

This clone was recorded once. V gene TRBV3-1 (or the pseudogene TRBV3-2) combines with J gene TRBJ1-3; D is undetermined. V gave up 6 bases and J gave up 0 bases, with 9 bases separating them. Germline CDR1 is LGHDT and CDR2 is YNNKEL (reference sequence). The CDR3 is 14 residues long. DNA for the CDR3: TGTGCCAGCAGTTTGTATATCTCTGGAAACACCATATATTTT. Its translation: CASSLYISGNTIYF.

The chain combines TRBV7-9 with TRBJ1-5, with 8 bases fitting TRBD1. V lost 5 bases to trimming and J lost 6 bases; unmatched junction nucleotides: 12. There are 16 residues in the CDR3. Germline V gene data show CDR1 as SEHNR and CDR2 as FQNEAQ (reference sequence). The CDR3 loop is CASSGPGQGAGQPQHF. The CDR3 coding sequence is TGTGCCAGCAGCGGACCCGGGCAGGGGGCAGGTCAGCCCCAGCATTTT.

The chain employs TRBV3-1 (or the pseudogene TRBV3-2) and TRBJ1-5; D is unresolved. Deletions cut 1 base from V and 6 bases from J, with 10 bases between. The germline V gene has CDR1 LGHDT and CDR2 YNNKEL (reference sequence). The CDR3 loop spans 14 amino acids. This CDR3 is CASSQGQVSQPQHF. The DNA of the CDR3 is TGTGCCAGCAGCCAAGGGCAGGTGAGTCAGCCCCAGCATTTT.

This clone was observed a few times. V usage is TRBV27 and J usage is TRBJ1-5; TRBD1 matches 8 bases. Germline V gene sequence: CDR1 MNHEY, CDR2 SMNVEV (reference sequence). The CDR3 contains 13 residues. The ends lost 6 bases at V and 9 bases at J; junction bases unmatched: 7. CDR3 DNA sequence: TGTGCCAGCAGCTACGGACAGGGATGGCCCCAGCATTTT. Its translation: CASSYGQGWPQHF.

The chain is built from TRBV5-1 and TRBJ2-5; 9 bases are a match to TRBD2. The CDR3 has 16 amino acids. V shed 2 bases, J shed 1 base, and the junction held 6 bases outside the gene matches. The germline V gene encodes CDR1 SGHRS and CDR2 YFSETQ. This CDR3 is CASSLTSGRPQETQYF. CDR3 DNA: TGCGCCAGCAGCTTAACCAGCGGGAGGCCCCAAGAGACCCAGTACTTC.

The chain uses TRBV3-1 (or the pseudogene TRBV3-2) and TRBJ2-7; perhaps TRBD1 as D (6 bases). This CDR3 has 12 amino acids. CDR1 and CDR2 from the germline V gene are LGHDT and YNNKEL (reference sequence). Trimming took 4 bases from V and 9 from J, leaving 13 bases between them. CDR3 loop: CASSRDTNAQYF. CDR3 in DNA: TGTGCCAGCAGCCGGGACACCAACGCGCAGTACTTC.

CDR3 nucleotides: TGTGCCAGCAGTTTCGGTCAGGTGATCAATCAGCCCCAGCATTTT. This gives the protein CASSFGQVINQPQHF. The chain joins TRBV28 to TRBJ1-5, with D hard to call. This CDR3 is built from 15 residues. The V end was cut by 3 bases, the J end by 3 bases, with 12 bases between. Germline CDR1 and CDR2: MDHEN and SYDVKM.

The rearrangement joins TRBV28 to TRBJ2-3, with 9 bases lining up with TRBD2. From germline, CDR1 is MDHEN and CDR2 SYDVKM. The J segment lost 5 bases and the V segment lost 7 bases, leaving 7 bases of the junction unmatched. CDR3 length: 14 residues. The CDR3 reads CASTPGLALDTQYF. The CDR3 DNA follows: TGTGCCAGCACCCCGGGACTAGCTTTAGATACGCAGTATTTT.

The J gene is TRBJ2-3, the V gene TRBV29-1; tentatively, D is TRBD2 (7 bases). Per the germline V gene, CDR1 is SQVTM and CDR2 is ANQGSEA. V gave up 6 bases and J gave up 5 bases, with 12 bases separating them. The CDR3 spans 12 residues. The CDR3 reads CSVARGGDTQYF. CDR3 bases: TGCAGCGTCGCGAGGGGGGGAGATACGCAGTATTTT.

The chain links TRBV27 to TRBJ2-7, with 10 bases that match TRBD2. The CDR3 extends over 18 amino acids. Germline lookup yields CDR1 MNHEY and CDR2 SMNVEV (reference sequence). V lost 2 bases and J lost 6; bases outside the gene matches: 16. CDR3 residues: CASSLRTGLAARLSEQYF. In DNA, the CDR3 is TGTGCCAGCAGTTTACGAACCGGACTAGCGGCTAGACTTAGCGAGCAGTACTTC.

The chain is built from TRBV10-3 and TRBJ2-5; 12 bases line up with TRBD2. From germline, CDR1 is ENHRY and CDR2 SYGVKD. The CDR3 spans 16 residues. Trimming cost V 4 bases and J 5 bases; bases outside gene matches: 8. The CDR3 is CAISGQSGTSGETQYF. The DNA for the CDR3 is TGTGCCATCAGTGGACAGTCCGGGACTAGCGGGGAGACCCAGTACTTC.

This clone appeared a single time. This chain connects TRBV19 to TRBJ2-7; 8 bases line up with TRBD1. Germline V gives CDR1 LNHDA, CDR2 SQIVND (reference sequence). The length of the CDR3 is 14 residues. J lost 3 bases, V lost 6 bases, and 7 bases had no gene match. The CDR3 coding sequence is TGTGCCAGTAGGCTCGGACAGGGCGACTACGAGCAGTACTTC. Residues: CASRLGQGDYEQYF.

In nucleotides, the CDR3 is TGTGCCAGCAGGGGGACGGGGAGGGGTGGCTACACCTTC. Its translation: CASRGTGRGGYTF. The chain couples TRBV28 to TRBJ1-2; TRBD1 might be the D (5 bases). V lost 6 bases and J lost 7, with 15 bases in between. The CDR3 is made up of 13 amino acids. Germline V lookup: CDR1 MDHEN, CDR2 SYDVKM.

The V and J genes are TRBV7-2 and TRBJ2-3, with 13 nucleotides matching TRBD2. Unmatched junction bases numbered 3, after V lost 5 bases and J lost 4 bases. Germline lookup yields CDR1 SGHTA and CDR2 FQGNSA. The CDR3 spans 15 residues. The CDR3 coding sequence is TGTGCCAGCAGCCCTACTAGCGGGAGGGCAGATACGCAGTATTTT. It translates to CASSPTSGRADTQYF.

Here the CDR3 DNA reads TGTGCCAGCAGCCCTACAGGGGGATACGAGCAGTACGTC. It specifies CASSPTGGYEQYV. The gene calls are TRBV5-6 and TRBJ2-7; TRBD1 matches 8 bases. Germline V CDR1 and CDR2: SGHDT, YYEEEE. The CDR3 has 13 amino acids. Unmatched junction bases numbered 4, after V lost 4 bases and J lost 4 bases.